This T cell receptor (beta chain) was profiled in a study of blood T cell repertoires in COVID-19. Profiling relied on immunoSEQ multiplex PCR, and the TCRdb table lists in-frame clones only, not all of them. The data show hundreds of thousands of clones, with roughly 89% seen just once and 6% to 7% held by the top ten. There are 13 residues in the CDR3. With V trimmed by 6 bases and J by 3 bases, 2 bases remained unmatched. V usage is TRBV12-3 or TRBV12-4 and J usage is TRBJ2-7; 10 nucleotides match TRBD1. The sequenced sample consisted of PBMCs or T cells enriched from blood (not recorded which). This receptor was obtained from a woman aged 35 to 49 who had recovered from COVID-19. CDR3 in DNA: TGTGCCAGCAGGACAGGGGGCCACTACGAGCAGTACTTC. Translating gives CASRTGGHYEQYF.